This T cell receptor (beta chain) originates from a study of blood T cell repertoires in COVID-19. Across the whole study: Whether acute or convalescent, the COVID-19 samples came from the United States, Italy and Spain. T cells, B-cell-depleted T cells, or PBMCs supplied cDNA or gDNA.

In the study's own analysis: Quantification of nucleated cells was approximated via reference gene primer amplification. TCRdb's table, derived via immunoSEQ multiplex PCR, lists solely in-frame clones and lacks some. V and J calls and clone size are copied from that table; D and trimming were computed from the DNA. This sample has roughly 95,000 clones, with approximately 82% found just once. Germline V CDR1 and CDR2: MDHEN, SYDVKM. The CDR3 extends over 13 amino acids. V lost 6 bases, J lost 9 bases, and 15 bases lay in between. This clone appeared once. Specimen: peripheral blood. V and J are TRBV28 and TRBJ1-5, with no clear D. The receptor was derived from a man aged 45-65 years with active or convalescent COVID-19. CDR3 protein: CASSSFLTGPQHF. CDR3 nucleotide sequence: TGTGCCAGCAGCTCCTTCCTCACTGGGCCCCAGCATTTT.